The clone carrying this T cell receptor beta chain was seen ten or more times. Antigen specificity is unknown. The source of the sample is a study of post-analysis software for immune sequencing data. In the study overall: Both relapsing-remitting and secondary progressive multiple sclerosis featured among the disease courses, as did progressive-relapsing multiple sclerosis.

General study results and limits: Compared against controls, patients with multiple sclerosis displayed significantly lower normalized Chao1 diversity. The five TRBV segments detected at higher frequency in patients than in controls included TRBV5-6, TRBV5-1 and TRBV20-1.

The V and J ends lost 4 bases and 1 base, in that order; junction bases with no gene match: 6. Per germline, CDR1 SQVTM and CDR2 ANQGSEA. CDR3 length equals 15 residues. Unique molecular identifiers were built into the TCR beta cDNA libraries. A single record per CDR3 protein comes from TCRdb applying MiXCR to the PCR reads. This table holds hundreds of thousands of distinct CDR3 sequences, about 32% found once. Sequencing used blood. This chain connects TRBV29-1 to TRBJ2-1, with 8 positions matching TRBD2. The receptor's source is a girl aged 10-17 years with multiple sclerosis. In DNA form, the CDR3 reads TGCAGCGTTGTTTCGAGCGGGAGATCCTACAATGAGCAGTTCTTC. It yields the protein CSVVSSGRSYNEQFF.